The 25 T cell receptor beta chains below were found in one sample sequenced in a study of CD8 T cells in ankylosing spondylitis. No antigen is known for these receptors. TCRdb used MiXCR to reprocess the 5' RACE reads, holding one entry per CDR3 protein. The sample holds more than 250,000 distinct CDR3 sequences; 8% are singletons and the top ten take 13% to 15%. Points from the study as a whole: Blood from ankylosing spondylitis patients appeared to carry a characteristic roughly eight-variant TCR beta motif.

The sample comprised blood, either unsorted or a sorted T cell fraction (not recorded which). Receptors originate from a male donor with ankylosing spondylitis.

The chain combines TRBV28 with TRBJ2-7, with TRBD1 matching 9 bases. CDR1 is MDHEN and CDR2 is SYDVKM in the germline V gene. The V and J ends lost 6 bases and 4 bases, in that order; junction bases with no gene match: 7. This CDR3 spans 14 amino acids. The CDR3 nucleotides read TGTGCCAGCAGAGCGACAGGGGGGGGATACGAGCAGTACTTC. Translated, it gives CASRATGGGYEQYF.

This clonotype has a count of ten or more. The chain links TRBV5-1 to TRBJ1-1; TRBD1 is a possible D gene (5 bases). V lost 4 bases to trimming and J lost 3 bases, with 13 bases between them. Germline V gene sequence: CDR1 SGHRS, CDR2 YFSETQ. This CDR3 has 14 residues. This CDR3 reads CASSGRGGDTEAFF. CDR3 bases: TGCGCCAGCAGCGGTCGCGGAGGGGACACTGAAGCTTTCTTT.

The chain combines TRBV15 with TRBJ2-1; the match to TRBD2 covers 9 bases. The CDR3 spans 16 residues. Trimming at V came to 0 bases and at J to 6 bases, leaving 6 bases not matched to a gene. CDR1 and CDR2 (germline): LNHNV, YYDKDF (reference sequence). The CDR3 nucleotides are TGTGCCACCAGCAGAGAGCGTACTAGCGGGCGCAATGAGCAGTTCTTC. Translation: CATSRERTSGRNEQFF.

Many counts were recorded for this clonotype. This chain connects TRBV6-2 or TRBV6-3 to TRBJ2-1; D call uncertain. CDR1 and CDR2 from the germline V gene are MNHEY and SVGEGT. Trimming shortened V by 6 bases and J by 9 bases, and 15 bases separated the two germline ends. The CDR3 extends over 13 amino acids. CDR3 in amino acids: CASSSWSEIEQFF. DNA for the CDR3: TGTGCCAGCAGCTCCTGGTCGGAAATTGAGCAGTTCTTC.

This clonotype was seen a handful of times. The CDR3 sequence is CASSYSVSTDTQYF. CDR3 DNA sequence: TGTGCCAGCAGTTACTCGGTTAGCACAGATACGCAGTATTTT. J is TRBJ2-3 and V is TRBV6-5; D gene unclear. Germline CDR1 MNHEY, CDR2 SVGAGI. Trimming left V 0 bases short and J 0 bases short, with 4 bases between. CDR3 size: 14 residues.

This clonotype was counted many times. The chain recombines TRBV3-1 with TRBJ2-7; tentatively, D is TRBD1 or TRBD2 (5 bases each). The CDR3 contains 13 residues. The ends were cut back, 8 bases at V and 7 bases at J, with 18 bases in the middle. Germline CDR1 reads LGHDT; CDR2 reads YNNKEL (reference sequence). DNA of the CDR3: TGTGCCAGCTCCCGGGACGATTTTCGGGAGCAGTACTTC. Translated, it gives CASSRDDFREQYF.

The J gene is TRBJ2-7, the V gene TRBV5-1; 7 bases are a match to TRBD2. This CDR3 has 13 amino acids. Germline loops: CDR1 SGHRS, CDR2 YFSETQ. V trimming: 0 bases; J trimming: 7 bases; junction bases outside the gene matches: 4. The CDR3 DNA follows: TGCGCCAGCAGCTTGGGGCCAGCGGGGGAGCAGTACTTC. This translates into CASSLGPAGEQYF.

With respect to this clonotype: A single base separates this from a much larger clone, so it may be a read error. The chain uses TRBV9 and TRBJ2-1; a weak D match, TRBD2 (6 bases). CDR1 and CDR2 (germline): SGDLS, YYNGEE. The CDR3 is made up of 17 amino acids. V lost 0 bases, J lost 7 bases, and 20 bases lay in between. CDR3 coding DNA: TGTGCCAGCAGCGTAGGACTAACGGCTCGAGGAGGGAATGAGCAGTTCTTC. This translates into CASSVGLTARGGNEQFF. Drawing the rest from reference TRBV9 and TRBJ2-1, the complete variable domain is DSGVTQTPKHLITATGQRVTLRCSPRSGDLSVYWYQQSLDQGLQFLIQYYNGEERAKGNILERFSAQQFPDLHSELNLSSLELGDSALYFCASSVGLTARGGNEQFFGPGTRLTVL.

This clonotype was detected ten times or more. The chain combines TRBV12-3 or TRBV12-4 with TRBJ2-6; weak D call: TRBD2 (6 bases). Trimming cost V 5 bases and J 4 bases, with 12 bases left between them. The CDR3 has 15 residues. The CDR3 loop is CASSLGGAGANVLTF. As DNA, the CDR3 is TGTGCCAGCAGTCTCGGCGGGGCCGGGGCCAACGTCCTGACTTTC.

This clonotype was seen many times. The J gene is TRBJ2-7, the V gene TRBV20-1; TRBD2 matches at 16 bases. Germline V gene lookup returns CDR1 DFQATT and CDR2 SNEGSKA (reference sequence). Trimming at V came to 3 bases and at J to 0 bases, leaving 11 bases not matched to a gene. This CDR3 spans 19 amino acids. The CDR3 coding sequence is TGCAGTGCTAGCCCGACCGGGACTAGCGGGAGGGTCAACTCCTACGAGCAGTACTTC. It codes for CSASPTGTSGRVNSYEQYF.

The chain is built from TRBV18 and TRBJ2-1, with TRBD2 as a possible D gene (5 bases). CDR1 is KGHSH, CDR2 LQKENI, per germline. This CDR3 comprises 15 residues. The germline V and J ends were trimmed by 4 bases and 5 bases, with 15 bases remaining between them. The CDR3 loop reads CASSRKRSGDNEQFF. In nucleotides, the CDR3 is TGTGCCAGCTCACGTAAGCGGAGCGGCGACAATGAGCAGTTCTTC.

This clonotype was detected many times. This sequence joins TRBV29-1 and TRBJ2-7, with D possibly matching TRBD1 (6 bases). The CDR3 length is 14 residues. The V and J ends lost 0 bases and 2 bases respectively, with 11 bases between them. The V gene's germline CDR1 is SQVTM and CDR2 ANQGSEA. CDR3 region: CSVEDTGYTYEQYF. The CDR3 DNA reads TGCAGCGTTGAAGACACAGGGTACACCTACGAGCAGTACTTC.

The chain carries TRBV4-2 and TRBJ2-7, with D possibly TRBD1 on 6 matching bases. The CDR3 totals 15 residues. Trimming stripped 0 bases from V and 3 bases from J, with 12 bases between. Germline assignment: CDR1 LGHNA and CDR2 YNFKEQ. CDR3 nucleotides: TGTGCCAGCAGCCAAGATTTTAGGGGGAGCTACGAGCAGTACTTC. Protein sequence: CASSQDFRGSYEQYF.

This clonotype was picked up many times. The rearrangement joins TRBV29-1 to TRBJ2-1; a possible D gene is TRBD2 (7 bases). There are 14 residues in the CDR3. Trimming took off 2 bases at V and 5 bases at J, with 13 bases between the two ends. Germline values: CDR1 SQVTM, CDR2 ANQGSEA. The CDR3 DNA sequence: TGCAGCGTTGAACGGGGGGCAGGGGACAATGAGCAGTTCTTC. Translated, it gives CSVERGAGDNEQFF.

This sequence joins TRBV5-1 and TRBJ2-5; D is possibly TRBD1 or TRBD2 (5 bases each). Germline CDR1 and CDR2: SGHRS and YFSETQ. This CDR3 spans 18 amino acids. V was clipped by 2 bases and J by 0 bases, with 20 bases between them. Here the CDR3 reads CASSFRSHPGQDQETQYF. CDR3 sequence (DNA): TGCGCCAGCAGCTTCCGATCCCACCCGGGGCAGGACCAAGAGACCCAGTACTTC.

V usage is TRBV29-1 and J usage is TRBJ2-3; D is undetermined. This CDR3 is 12 amino acids long. Germline loops: CDR1 SQVTM, CDR2 ANQGSEA. The ends were cut back, 4 bases at V and 5 bases at J, with 10 bases in the middle. In nucleotides, the CDR3 is TGCAGCGTTGTATTGACTCAAGATACGCAGTATTTT. This translates into CSVVLTQDTQYF.

A few counts support this clonotype. The V call is TRBV7-2, the J call TRBJ2-7; D is ambiguous. The CDR3 spans 14 residues. V lost 5 bases and J lost 6, with 17 bases in between. Looked up from germline, CDR1 is SGHTA and CDR2 is FQGNSA. The CDR3 sequence: CASSRTERNGEQYF. The CDR3 DNA reads TGTGCCAGCAGCAGAACAGAACGTAACGGCGAGCAGTACTTC.

This clonotype was seen ten or more times. The rearrangement joins TRBV5-1 to TRBJ1-1, with a weak D call TRBD1 (5 bases). V was shortened by 4 bases and J by 5 bases, with 24 bases between the two germline ends. Germline CDR1 and CDR2: SGHRS and YFSETQ. The CDR3 is made up of 17 amino acids. The CDR3 loop is CASSGYGQSGRWTEAFF. The CDR3 nucleotides are TGCGCCAGCAGCGGCTATGGGCAGTCAGGGCGATGGACTGAAGCTTTCTTT. Combining the CDR3 with reference TRBV5-1 and TRBJ1-1 gives the whole variable domain KAGVTQTPRYLIKTRGQQVTLSCSPISGHRSVSWYQQTPGQGLQFLFEYFSETQRNKGNFPGRFSGRQFSNSRSEMNVSTLELGDSALYLCASSGYGQSGRWTEAFFGQGTRLTVV.

This chain joins TRBV29-1 and TRBJ1-2, with 7 bases fitting TRBD1. V was pared by 7 bases and J by 8 bases, with 7 bases of the junction left unmatched. The CDR3 totals 11 residues. Germline V gene sequence: CDR1 SQVTM, CDR2 ANQGSEA. This CDR3 is CSARGGGGYTF. CDR3 in DNA: TGCAGCGCCAGGGGGGGGGGCGGCTACACCTTC. Supplemented by reference TRBV29-1 and TRBJ1-2, the full variable domain reads SAVISQKPSRDICQRGTSLTIQCQVDSQVTMMFWYRQQPGQSLTLIATANQGSEATYESGFVIDKFPISRPNLTFSTLTVSNMSPEDSSIYLCSARGGGGYTFGSGTRLTVV.

The table lists this clonotype with many counts. V gene TRBV2 combines with J gene TRBJ2-7; no clear D gene. This CDR3 is 10 amino acids long. Trimming left V 8 bases short and J 4 bases short, with 6 bases between. Per the germline V gene, CDR1 is SNHLY and CDR2 is FYNNEI. CDR3 in DNA: TGTGCCAGCGGACGGTACGAGCAGTACTTC. This sequence encodes CASGRYEQYF.

This clonotype was observed at least ten times. The chain combines TRBV7-9 with TRBJ2-7; D might be TRBD1 (5 bases). Between the trimmed V and J ends, which lost 4 bases and 0 bases, there was a span of 10 bases. The CDR3 totals 14 residues. Germline V gives CDR1 SEHNR, CDR2 FQNEAQ (reference sequence). The CDR3 DNA follows: TGTGCCAGCAGCTCTAAGGACATCTCCTACGAGCAGTACTTC. This translates into CASSSKDISYEQYF.

In this sample, this clonotype turned up a few times. The chain recombines TRBV18 with TRBJ2-5; D remains ambiguous. V lost 4 bases to trimming and J lost 5 bases, with 8 bases between them. Germline assignment: CDR1 KGHSH and CDR2 LQKENI. The CDR3 has 12 amino acids. The CDR3 DNA reads as TGTGCCAGCTCACACGGTCGGGAGACCCAGTACTTC. Residues: CASSHGRETQYF.

Only one count was recorded for this clonotype. A read error is possible here, since a much larger clone lies one base away. V usage is TRBV12-3 or TRBV12-4 and J usage is TRBJ1-3; D gene ambiguous. The CDR3 sequence is 14 residues long. This CDR3 is CACSLVLEVNTIYF. The DNA for the CDR3 is TGTGCCTGCAGTTTAGTCCTTGAGGTGAACACCATATATTTT.

The gene calls are TRBV7-8 and TRBJ2-7; D gene uncertain. The CDR3 loop spans 15 amino acids. Germline CDR1 and CDR2: SGHVS and FQNEAQ. The germline V and J ends were trimmed by 3 bases and 5 bases, with 17 bases remaining between them. DNA of the CDR3: TGTGCCAGCAGCTTTCCCGTCAGAGGAACGAACGAGCAGTACTTC. This sequence encodes CASSFPVRGTNEQYF.

This clonotype was seen repeatedly, ten times or more. The chain is built from TRBV5-5 and TRBJ2-7; 8 positions match TRBD2. The V gene end was trimmed by 3 bases and the J gene end by 3 bases; junction bases not matched to a gene: 11. The CDR3 totals 16 residues. The germline CDR1 and CDR2 sequences are SGHKS and YYEKEE (reference sequence). CDR3 DNA: TGTGCCAGCAGCTCAAGCGGTACTAGCGGTATCTACGAGCAGTACTTC. Amino acids: CASSSSGTSGIYEQYF. The whole variable domain, remainder taken from reference TRBV5-5 and TRBJ2-7, is DAGVTQSPTHLIKTRGQQVTLRCSPISGHKSVSWYQQVLGQGPQFIFQYYEKEERGRGNFPDRFSARQFPNYSSELNVNALLLGDSALYLCASSSSGTSGIYEQYFGPGTRLTVT.